Shown below are 29 T cell receptor beta chains from a single sample sequenced in a study of long-term antiretroviral therapy in people with HIV. Assay version v3.0 of immunoSEQ was used, and it was run at survey level. TCRdb's copy holds only in-frame clones and misses some; the assay was immunoSEQ multiplex PCR. This sample has tens of thousands of clones, with under 90% found just once. Source: unsorted PBMCs, taken 0.5 years before starting antiretroviral therapy. These receptors originate from a man aged 40-55 years with HIV.

This clone was observed a single time. The chain couples TRBV27 to TRBJ2-7; either TRBD1 or TRBD2 may supply D (5 bases each). This CDR3 is 14 amino acids long. V dropped 2 bases and J dropped 0 bases, with 8 bases sitting between them. From germline, CDR1 is MNHEY and CDR2 SMNVEV (reference sequence). This CDR3 is CASSLTGLSYEQYF. The CDR3 DNA follows: TGTGCCAGCAGTTTAACAGGACTCTCCTACGAGCAGTACTTC.

This clone showed up just a few times. The chain joins TRBV2 to TRBJ1-1; D gene ambiguous. Looked up from germline, CDR1 is SNHLY and CDR2 is FYNNEI. This CDR3 contains 14 residues. With 3 bases removed from V and 3 bases from J, the gap between germline ends came to 11 bases. The CDR3 DNA is TGTGCCAGCAGTGACGGCCAGTGGGACACTGAAGCTTTCTTT. It yields the protein CASSDGQWDTEAFF.

This clone showed up just once. The genes are TRBV2 and TRBJ1-5; D unresolved. CDR3 length equals 16 residues. The germline V and J ends were trimmed by 7 bases and 5 bases, with 21 bases remaining between them. Germline V gene sequence: CDR1 SNHLY, CDR2 FYNNEI. This CDR3 reads CASNPRSGPGYQPQHF. DNA for the CDR3: TGTGCCAGCAACCCCCGGTCGGGTCCTGGGTATCAGCCCCAGCATTTT.

This clone was detected a few times. The V and J genes are TRBV5-5 and TRBJ1-2, with D unresolved. CDR1 is SGHKS and CDR2 is YYEKEE in the germline V gene (reference sequence). The CDR3 spans 13 residues. With 2 bases removed from V and 7 bases from J, the gap between germline ends came to 12 bases. The CDR3 region has the DNA TGTGCCAGCAGCTTATTGAAGGGAGCTGGCTACACCTTC. Translated: CASSLLKGAGYTF.

The J gene is TRBJ1-1, the V gene TRBV19; D is unresolved. V was pared by 0 bases and J by 0 bases, with 8 bases between. Germline loops: CDR1 LNHDA, CDR2 SQIVND (reference sequence). This CDR3 is 15 amino acids long. The CDR3 region is CASSIEGIMNTEAFF. The DNA for the CDR3 is TGTGCCAGTAGTATAGAGGGGATAATGAACACTGAAGCTTTCTTT.

In DNA form, the CDR3 reads TGTGCCAGCAGTGCCTCTTTTGACGGGGGGAGCACAGATACGCAGTATTTT. As protein: CASSASFDGGSTDTQYF. This chain uses TRBV6-4 with TRBJ2-3; 7 nucleotides agree with TRBD2. The V and J ends lost 4 bases and 0 bases, in that order; junction bases with no gene match: 10. The CDR3 length is 17 residues. The germline gives CDR1 MRHNA, CDR2 SNTAGT.

The chain is built from TRBV6-5 and TRBJ2-3; D is perhaps TRBD1 or TRBD2 (5 bases each). Germline V lookup: CDR1 MNHEY, CDR2 SVGAGI. The CDR3 sequence is 16 residues long. The V and J ends lost 0 bases and 6 bases respectively, with 16 bases between them. CDR3 residues: CASSYSNTGPADTQYF. The CDR3 DNA sequence: TGTGCCAGCAGTTACTCGAATACGGGGCCAGCCGATACGCAGTATTTT.

This clone has more than one count but fewer than ten. The gene calls are TRBV5-1 and TRBJ2-7; 7 nucleotides match TRBD1. There are 13 residues in the CDR3. CDR1 is SGHRS and CDR2 is YFSETQ in the germline V gene. Germline trimming cut 7 bases from V and 2 bases from J; bases unmatched to any gene: 6. The CDR3 sequence: CASRDRAAYEQYF. Written as DNA, the CDR3 is TGCGCCAGCCGTGACAGGGCAGCCTACGAGCAGTACTTC.

V gene TRBV18 combines with J gene TRBJ1-1; maybe TRBD1 (5 bases). Between the trimmed V and J ends, which lost 3 bases and 4 bases, there was a span of 18 bases. Germline assignment: CDR1 KGHSH and CDR2 LQKENI. The CDR3 has 16 amino acids. The CDR3 region has the DNA TGTGCCAGCTCACCCTTACCCGGGGCCCGAGGCACTGAAGCTTTCTTT. It translates to CASSPLPGARGTEAFF.

This rearrangement joins TRBV18 to TRBJ2-3, with 7 bases lining up with TRBD1. After removal of 4 bases from V and 4 bases from J, the junction contained 14 bases not matched to a gene. The germline CDR1 and CDR2 sequences are KGHSH and LQKENI. The CDR3 runs to 17 residues. The CDR3 region has the DNA TGTGCCAGCTCACTCCTCGACAGGGCAATGGGTCCAGATACGCAGTATTTT. The encoded protein is CASSLLDRAMGPDTQYF.

V usage is TRBV18 and J usage is TRBJ2-7; D is uncertain. From germline, CDR1 is KGHSH and CDR2 LQKENI. The CDR3 consists of 12 residues. V was shortened by 0 bases and J by 1 base, with 1 base between the two germline ends. CDR3 coding DNA: TGTGCCAGCTCACCACCGTCCTACGAGCAGTACTTC. Amino acid sequence: CASSPPSYEQYF.

The J gene is TRBJ2-7, the V gene TRBV5-1, with a possible D match to TRBD2 (6 bases). Looked up from germline, CDR1 is SGHRS and CDR2 is YFSETQ. The CDR3 sequence is 16 residues long. The V and J ends lost 0 bases and 0 bases respectively, with 13 bases between them. CDR3 protein: CASSLGSSGSSYEQYF. The CDR3 DNA reads as TGCGCCAGCAGCTTGGGTTCGAGCGGGTCCTCCTACGAGCAGTACTTC.

The chain recombines TRBV2 with TRBJ1-1; TRBD1 might be the D (5 bases). This CDR3 has 15 residues. CDR1 is SNHLY, CDR2 FYNNEI, per germline. Trimming shortened V by 5 bases and J by 5 bases, and 18 bases separated the two germline ends. CDR3 nucleotides: TGTGCCAGCAGTTCTGACAGTTTGGAAGGGACTGAAGCTTTCTTT. As protein: CASSSDSLEGTEAFF.

This chain connects TRBV18 to TRBJ1-2; a weak D match, TRBD1 (6 bases). CDR3 length: 17 residues. The germline gives CDR1 KGHSH, CDR2 LQKENI. V was clipped by 6 bases and J by 5 bases, with 25 bases between them. CDR3 sequence reads: CASSPERQVDFQYGYTF. CDR3 nucleotides: TGTGCCAGCTCCCCGGAGAGACAGGTGGACTTCCAGTATGGCTACACCTTC.

A few counts support this clone. Written as DNA, the CDR3 is TGTGCCAGCAGCCAAGAACCAGTCGCTAGTTGGGAAGATACGCAGTATTTT. This sequence encodes CASSQEPVASWEDTQYF. The chain recombines TRBV14 with TRBJ2-3; D gene unclear. The CDR3 is 17 amino acids. Trimming cost V 0 bases and J 5 bases, with 18 bases left between them. Germline V CDR1 and CDR2: SGHDN, FVKESK.

This chain connects TRBV28 to TRBJ2-7; D remains unclear. The CDR3 runs 11 residues. V dropped 8 bases and J dropped 0 bases, with 5 bases sitting between them. Germline V gives CDR1 MDHEN, CDR2 SYDVKM. CDR3 protein: CASGLSYEQYF. CDR3 DNA: TGTGCCAGCGGTCTCTCCTACGAGCAGTACTTC. Looking up the rest from reference TRBV28 and TRBJ2-7 gives the full variable domain: DVKVTQSSRYLVKRTGEKVFLECVQDMDHENMFWYRQDPGLGLRLIYFSYDVKMKEKGDIPEGYSVSREKKERFSLILESASTNQTSMYLCASGLSYEQYFGPGTRLTVT.

The V and J genes are TRBV7-3 and TRBJ2-7; 8 nucleotides match TRBD1. Germline trimming cut 1 base from V and 3 bases from J; bases unmatched to any gene: 14. Germline CDR1 is SGHTA and CDR2 is FQGTGA. The CDR3 is 18 residues long. The CDR3 sequence is CASSLIRGRRNIGYEQYF. Written as DNA, the CDR3 is TGTGCCAGCAGCTTAATCAGGGGGCGCAGGAATATAGGCTACGAGCAGTACTTC.

This rearrangement joins TRBV6-6 to TRBJ2-7, with no clear D. This CDR3 has 13 amino acids. CDR1 and CDR2 from the germline V gene are MNHNY and SVGAGI (reference sequence). V lost 2 bases and J lost 2, with 7 bases in between. CDR3 in DNA: TGTGCCAGCAGTTACAAGCAAGCCTACGAGCAGTACTTC. As protein: CASSYKQAYEQYF.

The chain links TRBV7-9 to TRBJ2-1, with D perhaps matching TRBD1 (6 bases). CDR1 SEHNR and CDR2 FQNEAQ come from the germline V gene (reference sequence). Trimming cost V 5 bases and J 9 bases, with 23 bases left between them. The CDR3 spans 16 residues. This CDR3 reads CASSRLGGRTEGEQFF. DNA of the CDR3: TGTGCCAGCAGCCGCCTAGGGGGACGAACTGAGGGTGAGCAGTTCTTC.

The chain employs TRBV5-8 and TRBJ2-5, with D hard to call. V was clipped by 2 bases and J by 5 bases, with 10 bases between them. The CDR3 sequence is 13 residues long. CDR1 is SGHTS and CDR2 is YDEGEE in the germline V gene. This CDR3 reads CASSFGGGETQYF. Here the CDR3 DNA reads TGTGCCAGCAGCTTCGGCGGTGGGGAGACCCAGTACTTC. Drawing the rest from reference TRBV5-8 and TRBJ2-5, the complete variable domain is EAGVTQSPTHLIKTRGQQATLRCSPISGHTSVYWYQQALGLGLQFLLWYDEGEERNRGNFPPRFSGRQFPNYSSELNVNALELEDSALYLCASSFGGGETQYFGPGTRLLVL.

The genes are TRBV28 and TRBJ2-5; TRBD2 matches 8 bases. After removal of 7 bases from V and 1 base from J, the junction contained 17 bases not matched to a gene. This CDR3 has 18 residues. Germline CDR1 reads MDHEN; CDR2 reads SYDVKM. The CDR3 loop reads CASTRAGASVFAQETQYF. The CDR3 DNA follows: TGTGCCAGCACCCGAGCGGGGGCGAGTGTCTTTGCCCAAGAGACCCAGTACTTC.

This clone rates as medium-sized (0.01 to 0.1%). V usage is TRBV29-1 and J usage is TRBJ1-2; D remains ambiguous. This CDR3 is 15 amino acids long. The ends were cut back, 1 base at V and 4 bases at J, with 16 bases in the middle. Germline assignment: CDR1 SQVTM and CDR2 ANQGSEA. This CDR3 reads CSVEGAEGEVYGYTF. The CDR3 region has the DNA TGCAGCGTTGAAGGGGCGGAGGGTGAAGTCTATGGCTACACCTTC.

The chain links TRBV13 to TRBJ2-7; no clear D gene. The CDR3 is 13 residues long. CDR1 is PRHDT and CDR2 is FYEKMQ in the germline V gene (reference sequence). V was pared by 5 bases and J by 6 bases, with 14 bases between. Here the CDR3 DNA reads TGTGCCAGCAGCCCGATGGTCGAGGCCGAGCAGTACTTC. Encoded protein: CASSPMVEAEQYF. Looking up the rest from reference TRBV13 and TRBJ2-7 gives the full variable domain: AAGVIQSPRHLIKEKRETATLKCYPIPRHDTVYWYQQGPGQDPQFLISFYEKMQSDKGSIPDRFSAQQFSDYHSELNMSSLELGDSALYFCASSPMVEAEQYFGPGTRLTVT.

The V and J genes are TRBV29-1 and TRBJ2-2; TRBD2 is a possible D gene (6 bases). Germline V gene sequence: CDR1 SQVTM, CDR2 ANQGSEA. There are 12 residues in the CDR3. Trimming left V 5 bases short and J 6 bases short, with 10 bases between. CDR3 sequence (DNA): TGCAGCGTTCCGAGACTAGCCGGGGAGCTGTTTTTT. Residues: CSVPRLAGELFF.

The J gene is TRBJ2-5, the V gene TRBV4-1; TRBD1 agrees at 9 bases. The V gene end was trimmed by 0 bases and the J gene end by 7 bases; junction bases not matched to a gene: 12. CDR1 and CDR2 (germline): MGHRA, YSYEKL. The CDR3 is 17 residues long. The CDR3, as DNA: TGCGCCAGCAGCCAAGATCCCCGAGTACAGGGGGCGTCGACCCAGTACTTC. It encodes CASSQDPRVQGASTQYF.

This clone was seen only a few times. The chain carries TRBV7-6 and TRBJ2-2; unclear D gene. The V and J ends lost 7 bases and 0 bases respectively, with 9 bases between them. The CDR3 totals 14 residues. Germline V gene sequence: CDR1 SGHVS, CDR2 FNYEAQ. The CDR3: CASTLGSNTGELFF. Here the CDR3 DNA reads TGTGCCAGCACCCTAGGGTCGAACACCGGGGAGCTGTTTTTT.

This clone came up a few times. This chain connects TRBV2 to TRBJ1-4, with TRBD1 matching over 9 bases. The CDR3 is 14 amino acids. V lost 6 bases and J lost 7; bases outside the gene matches: 6. Germline loops: CDR1 SNHLY, CDR2 FYNNEI. Here the CDR3 reads CASSVDRGGEKLFF. CDR3 DNA sequence: TGTGCCAGCAGCGTTGACAGGGGGGGTGAAAAACTGTTTTTT.

This chain uses TRBV20-1 with TRBJ2-7; no definite D call. V gave up 3 bases and J gave up 7 bases, with 10 bases separating them. This CDR3 comprises 11 residues. The germline CDR1 and CDR2 sequences are DFQATT and SNEGSKA (reference sequence). The CDR3 DNA sequence: TGCAGTGCTAGTAAGGACCGAGAGCAGTACTTC. Amino acid sequence: CSASKDREQYF.

The chain joins TRBV27 to TRBJ1-1, with D perhaps TRBD1 (5 bases). The V and J ends lost 6 bases and 5 bases respectively, with 7 bases between them. CDR3 length: 11 amino acids. Germline values: CDR1 MNHEY, CDR2 SMNVEV (reference sequence). In nucleotides, the CDR3 is TGTGCCAGCAGGCAGGGTACTGAAGCTTTCTTT. It encodes CASRQGTEAFF.